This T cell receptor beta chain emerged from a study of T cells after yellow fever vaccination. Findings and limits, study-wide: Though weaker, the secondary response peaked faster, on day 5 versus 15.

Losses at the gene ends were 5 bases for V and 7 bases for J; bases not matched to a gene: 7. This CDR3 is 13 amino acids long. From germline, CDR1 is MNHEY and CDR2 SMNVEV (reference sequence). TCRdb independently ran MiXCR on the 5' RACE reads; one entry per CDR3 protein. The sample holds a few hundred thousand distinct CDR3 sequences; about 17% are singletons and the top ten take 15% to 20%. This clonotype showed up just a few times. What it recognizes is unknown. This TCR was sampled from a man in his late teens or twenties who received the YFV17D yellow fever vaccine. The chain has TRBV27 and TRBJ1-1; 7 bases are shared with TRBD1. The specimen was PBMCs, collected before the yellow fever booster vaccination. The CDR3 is CASSQGGAGEAFF. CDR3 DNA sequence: TGTGCCAGCAGTCAAGGGGGCGCGGGTGAAGCTTTCTTT.